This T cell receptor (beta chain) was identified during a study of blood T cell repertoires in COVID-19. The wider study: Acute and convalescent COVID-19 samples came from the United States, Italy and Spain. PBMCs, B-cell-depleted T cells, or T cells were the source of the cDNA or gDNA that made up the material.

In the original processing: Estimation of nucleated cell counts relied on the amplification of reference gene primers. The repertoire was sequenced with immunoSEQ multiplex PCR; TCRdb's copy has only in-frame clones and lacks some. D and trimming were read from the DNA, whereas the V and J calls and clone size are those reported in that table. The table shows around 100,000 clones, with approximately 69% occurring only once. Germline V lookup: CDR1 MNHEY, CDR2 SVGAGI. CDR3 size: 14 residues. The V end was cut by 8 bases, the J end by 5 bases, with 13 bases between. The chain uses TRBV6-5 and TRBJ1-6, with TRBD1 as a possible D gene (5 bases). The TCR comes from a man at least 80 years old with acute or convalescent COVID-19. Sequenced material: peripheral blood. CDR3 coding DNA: TGTGCCAGCTTTCCAGGGATAAATAATTCACCCCTCCACTTT. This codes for CASFPGINNSPLHF.